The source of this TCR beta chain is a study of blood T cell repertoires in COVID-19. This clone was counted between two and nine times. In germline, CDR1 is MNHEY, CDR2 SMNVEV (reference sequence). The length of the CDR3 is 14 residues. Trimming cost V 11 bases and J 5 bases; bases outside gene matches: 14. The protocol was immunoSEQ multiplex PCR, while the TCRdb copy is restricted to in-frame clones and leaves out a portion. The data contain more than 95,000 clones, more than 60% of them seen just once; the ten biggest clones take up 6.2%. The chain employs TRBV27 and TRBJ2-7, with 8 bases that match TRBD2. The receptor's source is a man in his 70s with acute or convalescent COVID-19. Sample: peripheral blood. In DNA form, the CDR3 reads TGTGCCTGCTGTTTCCGGGACGGGGGGGACGAGCAGTACTTC. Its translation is CACCFRDGGDEQYF.